These 6 T cell receptor beta chains share one sample of origin, sequenced in a study of blood T cell repertoires in COVID-19. Assay used: immunoSEQ multiplex PCR; TCRdb lists only in-frame clones, some missing. Among about 210,000 clones listed, around 86% were seen once. Sequencing input: peripheral blood. The receptors were gathered from a man in his 60s with acute or convalescent COVID-19.

The chain carries TRBV12-3 or TRBV12-4 and TRBJ1-1; 8 nucleotides align to TRBD1. The CDR3 runs to 13 residues. V gave up 5 bases and J gave up 10 bases; unmatched junction bases: 9. CDR3 nucleotide sequence: TGTGCCAGCAGTCCCCGACAGGGGCTGACAGCTTTCTTT. Translation: CASSPRQGLTAFF.

CDR3 DNA sequence: TGTGCCAACACGACAGGCTGGGGCTACGAGCAGTACTTC. Its translation: CANTTGWGYEQYF. V usage is TRBV5-7 and J usage is TRBJ2-7, with a possible D match to TRBD1 (6 bases). TRBV5-7 is an ORF for which the function is uncertain. There are 13 residues in the CDR3. Between the trimmed V and J ends, which lost 9 bases and 3 bases, there was a span of 16 bases.

The chain recombines TRBV6-1 with TRBJ2-7; 13 bases map to TRBD2. CDR1 MNHNS and CDR2 SASEGT come from the germline V gene. J lost 1 base, V lost 4 bases, and 16 bases had no gene match. CDR3 length: 20 residues. CDR3 DNA sequence: TGTGCCAGCAGTGGCAGGGTAGGACTAGCGGGGGTAATCGGATCCTACGAGCAGTACTTC. It yields the protein CASSGRVGLAGVIGSYEQYF.

The chain carries TRBV3-1 (or the pseudogene TRBV3-2) and TRBJ1-1, with D maybe TRBD1 (6 bases). Trimming left V 4 bases short and J 4 bases short, with 16 bases between. The CDR3 spans 15 residues. The germline V gene has CDR1 LGHDT and CDR2 YNNKEL (reference sequence). The CDR3 DNA follows: TGTGCCAGCAGCCGAACGGACAGCGGAGGCACTGAAGCTTTCTTT. Translation: CASSRTDSGGTEAFF.

The chain uses TRBV3-1 (or the pseudogene TRBV3-2) and TRBJ2-2; 7 bases align to TRBD1. With V trimmed by 0 bases and J by 5 bases, 6 bases remained unmatched. Germline values: CDR1 LGHDT, CDR2 YNNKEL (reference sequence). The CDR3 spans 16 residues. The CDR3 region has the DNA TGTGCCAGCAGCCAAGAAACAGGGGCGCGGACCGGGGAGCTGTTTTTT. Protein sequence: CASSQETGARTGELFF.

This rearrangement joins TRBV4-3 to TRBJ2-3; 10 bases align to TRBD2. The CDR3 contains 15 residues. Trimming took 2 bases from V and 6 from J; bases not matched to a gene: 5. The germline CDR1 and CDR2 sequences are LGHNA and YSLEER. CDR3 sequence (DNA): TGCGCCAGCAGCCAAATAGCGGGGGGCCCCGATACGCAGTATTTT. Encoded protein: CASSQIAGGPDTQYF.